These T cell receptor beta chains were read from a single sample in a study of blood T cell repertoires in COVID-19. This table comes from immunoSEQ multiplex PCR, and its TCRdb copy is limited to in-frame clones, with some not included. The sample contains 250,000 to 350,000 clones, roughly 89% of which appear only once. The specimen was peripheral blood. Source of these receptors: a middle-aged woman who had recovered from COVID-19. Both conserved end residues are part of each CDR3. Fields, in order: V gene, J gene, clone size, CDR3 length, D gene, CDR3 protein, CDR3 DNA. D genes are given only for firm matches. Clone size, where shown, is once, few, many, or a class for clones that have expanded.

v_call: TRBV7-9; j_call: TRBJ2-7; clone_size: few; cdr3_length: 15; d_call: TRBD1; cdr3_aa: CASSLGVQGPYEQYF; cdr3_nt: TGTGCCAGCAGCTTAGGTGTACAGGGGCCCTACGAGCAGTACTTC
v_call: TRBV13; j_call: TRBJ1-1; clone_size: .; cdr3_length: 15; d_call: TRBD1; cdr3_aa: CASIRPGTGSTEAFF; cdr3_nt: TGTGCCAGCATCCGACCCGGGACAGGGAGCACTGAAGCTTTCTTT
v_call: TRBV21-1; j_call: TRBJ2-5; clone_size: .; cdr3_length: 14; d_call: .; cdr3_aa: CASSSPGNQETQYF; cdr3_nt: TGTGCCAGCAGCAGCCCAGGAAACCAAGAGACCCAGTACTTC
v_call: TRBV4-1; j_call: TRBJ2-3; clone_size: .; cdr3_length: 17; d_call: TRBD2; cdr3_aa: CASSQRLSGESTDTQYF; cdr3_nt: TGCGCCAGCAGCCAACGCCTCAGCGGGGAAAGCACAGATACGCAGTATTTT
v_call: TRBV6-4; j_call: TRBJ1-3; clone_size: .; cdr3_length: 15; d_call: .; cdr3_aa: CASPEARISGNTIYF; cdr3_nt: TGTGCCAGCCCGGAGGCACGGATCTCTGGAAACACCATATATTTT
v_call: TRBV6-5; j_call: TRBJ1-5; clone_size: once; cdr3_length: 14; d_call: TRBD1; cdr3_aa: CASRMSGGGQPQHF; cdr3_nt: TGTGCCAGCAGGATGTCAGGGGGTGGTCAGCCCCAGCATTTT
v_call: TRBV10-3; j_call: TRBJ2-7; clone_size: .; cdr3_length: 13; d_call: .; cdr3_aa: CAISESQLYEQYF; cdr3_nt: TGTGCCATCAGTGAATCGCAACTCTACGAGCAGTACTTC
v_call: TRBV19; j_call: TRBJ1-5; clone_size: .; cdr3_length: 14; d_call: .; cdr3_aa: CASKAGSGNQPQHF; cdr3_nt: TGTGCCAGTAAGGCCGGGAGTGGGAATCAGCCCCAGCATTTT
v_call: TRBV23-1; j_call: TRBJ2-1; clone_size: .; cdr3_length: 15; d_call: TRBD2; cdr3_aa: CASAQTSGLWNEQFF; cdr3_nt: TGCGCCAGCGCTCAGACTAGCGGCCTATGGAATGAGCAGTTCTTC
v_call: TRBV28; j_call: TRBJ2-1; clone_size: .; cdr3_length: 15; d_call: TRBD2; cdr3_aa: CASRLLAGRVDEQFF; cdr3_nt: TGTGCCAGCAGGCTGCTAGCGGGACGTGTCGATGAGCAGTTCTTC
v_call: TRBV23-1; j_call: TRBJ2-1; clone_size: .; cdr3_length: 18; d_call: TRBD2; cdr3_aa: CASSQSGTSGSRYNEQFF; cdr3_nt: TGCGCCAGCAGTCAATCTGGTACTAGCGGGAGTCGTTACAATGAGCAGTTCTTC
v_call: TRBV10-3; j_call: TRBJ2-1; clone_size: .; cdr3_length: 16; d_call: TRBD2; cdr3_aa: CAISKTSGNSYNEQFF; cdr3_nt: TGTGCCATCAGTAAAACTAGCGGCAACTCCTACAATGAGCAGTTCTTC
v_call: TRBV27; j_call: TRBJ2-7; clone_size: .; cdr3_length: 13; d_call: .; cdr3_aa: CASGSSPATWEYF; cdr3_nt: TGTGCCAGCGGCTCCAGTCCAGCGACCTGGGAGTACTTC
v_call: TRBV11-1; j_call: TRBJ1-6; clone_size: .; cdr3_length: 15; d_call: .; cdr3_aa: CASKAGASYNSPLHF; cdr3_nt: TGTGCCAGCAAAGCCGGAGCCTCCTATAATTCACCCCTCCACTTT
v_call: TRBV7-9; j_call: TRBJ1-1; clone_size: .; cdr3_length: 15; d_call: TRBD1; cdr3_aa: CASSPGGTKGTEAFF; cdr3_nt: TGTGCCAGCAGCCCAGGGGGGACAAAGGGCACTGAAGCTTTCTTT
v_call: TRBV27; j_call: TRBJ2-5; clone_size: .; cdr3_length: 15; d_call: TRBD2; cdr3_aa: CASSSGLAGLETQYF; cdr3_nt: TGTGCCAGCAGTTCCGGACTAGCGGGATTGGAGACCCAGTACTTC
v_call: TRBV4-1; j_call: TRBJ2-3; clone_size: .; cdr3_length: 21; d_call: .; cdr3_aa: CASSQDPTGLVTGAGTDTQYF; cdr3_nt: TGCGCCAGCAGCCAAGACCCAACCGGGCTTGTAACGGGAGCAGGGACAGATACGCAGTATTTT
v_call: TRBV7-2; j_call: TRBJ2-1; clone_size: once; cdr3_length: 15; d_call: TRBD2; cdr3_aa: CASSEGTSGSNEQFF; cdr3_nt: TGTGCCAGCAGCGAGGGGACTAGCGGGAGCAATGAGCAGTTCTTC
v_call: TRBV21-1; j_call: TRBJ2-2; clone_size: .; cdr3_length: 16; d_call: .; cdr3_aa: CASSKYEGGRTGELFF; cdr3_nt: TGTGCCAGCAGCAAATATGAGGGAGGGCGGACCGGGGAGCTGTTTTTT
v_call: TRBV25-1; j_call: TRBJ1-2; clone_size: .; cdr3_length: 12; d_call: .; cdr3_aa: CASSAPSGGYTF; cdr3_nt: TGTGCCAGCAGTGCCCCCTCGGGGGGCTACACCTTC
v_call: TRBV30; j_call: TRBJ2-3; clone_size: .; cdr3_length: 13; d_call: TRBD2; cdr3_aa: CAWSAGARDTQYF; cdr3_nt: TGTGCCTGGAGCGCGGGAGCGCGGGATACGCAGTATTTT
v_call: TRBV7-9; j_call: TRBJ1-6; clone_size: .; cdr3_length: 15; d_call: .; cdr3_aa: CASSLAGRGSSSLHF; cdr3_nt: TGTGCCAGCAGCTTAGCGGGCAGGGGTAGTTCATCCCTCCACTTT
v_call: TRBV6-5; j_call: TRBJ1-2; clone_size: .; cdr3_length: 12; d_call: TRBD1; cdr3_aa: CASSDRGSGYTF; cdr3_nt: TGTGCCAGCTCGGACAGGGGTAGTGGCTACACCTTC
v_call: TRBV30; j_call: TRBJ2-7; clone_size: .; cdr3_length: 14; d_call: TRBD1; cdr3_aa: CAWSAGTGWAEQYF; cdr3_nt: TGTGCCTGGAGCGCCGGGACAGGGTGGGCCGAGCAGTACTTC
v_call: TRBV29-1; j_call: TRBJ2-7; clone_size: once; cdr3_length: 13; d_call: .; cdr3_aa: CSVTGSPSYEQYF; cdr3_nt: TGCAGCGTTACGGGGTCTCCCTCCTACGAGCAGTACTTC
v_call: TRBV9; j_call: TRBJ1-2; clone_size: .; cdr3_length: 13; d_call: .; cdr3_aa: CASSVGTDYGYTF; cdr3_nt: TGTGCCAGCAGCGTAGGGACAGACTATGGCTACACCTTC
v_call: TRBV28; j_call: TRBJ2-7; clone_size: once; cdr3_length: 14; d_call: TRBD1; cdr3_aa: CASSLGTGPYEQYF; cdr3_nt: TGTGCCAGCAGTCTAGGGACAGGACCCTACGAGCAGTACTTC
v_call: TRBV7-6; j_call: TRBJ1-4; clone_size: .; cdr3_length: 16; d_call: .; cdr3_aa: CASSLGGGHSNEKLFF; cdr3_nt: TGTGCCAGCAGCTTAGGGGGGGGACACAGTAATGAAAAACTGTTTTTT